A single T cell receptor (beta chain) is shown here with its context. This CDR3 has 14 amino acids. Unmatched junction bases numbered 3, after V lost 0 bases and J lost 8 bases. The germline V gene has CDR1 MNHEY and CDR2 SVGEGT. Profiled with immunoSEQ multiplex PCR; TCRdb holds only in-frame clones, not every one. The sample lists approximately 93,000 clones; around 87% were seen once. The data are from a study of blood T cell repertoires in COVID-19. The J gene is TRBJ1-2, the V gene TRBV6-2 or TRBV6-3, with TRBD1 matching over 10 bases. The sample taken for sequencing was peripheral blood. The receptor comes from a human donor in a cohort sampled during active COVID-19. The CDR3 here is CASSYSGQGKGYTF. The CDR3 DNA reads as TGTGCCAGCAGTTACTCGGGACAGGGGAAGGGCTACACCTTC.